This T cell receptor beta chain was recovered during a study of glioma-infiltrating T cells. This clonotype was found many times. Its antigen remains unknown. TCR alpha and beta CDR3 regions were amplified from RNA using iRepertoire nested multiplex PCR. Input was roughly 100-450 ng of tissue mRNA or PBMC total RNA. TCRdb processed the multiplex PCR reads anew with MiXCR; each CDR3 protein has one entry. This sample has roughly 100,000 distinct CDR3 sequences, with about 30% found just once. CDR1 MNHNS and CDR2 SASEGT come from the germline V gene. This CDR3 is 10 amino acids long. V dropped 11 bases and J dropped 8 bases, with 10 bases sitting between them. Study outcomes and limitations: Above-expected tissue-blood divergence occurred in all gliomas, most in low-grade ones. CDR3 overlap between tissue and blood was very small.

Specimen: glioma tissue, nonneoplastic brain tissue, or PBMCs (not recorded which). The sequence was obtained from a human donor with low-grade glioma or glioblastoma, undergoing nonglioma brain surgery, or in good health (not recorded which). The chain is built from TRBV6-1 and TRBJ1-3, with D uncertain. As DNA, the CDR3 is TGTGCCGATTTTGGGGACACCATATATTTT. Translating gives CADFGDTIYF.